These 32 T cell receptor beta chains originate from one sample sequenced in a study of T cells in localized non-small cell lung cancer. Measured with immunoSEQ multiplex PCR; TCRdb has only the in-frame clones, and not every one. Found here are 14,000 to 15,000 clones, around 83% of them singletons; the top ten hold more than 20%. Sample: peripheral blood, taken before any cancer treatment. The receptors here all came from a female donor at least 60 years old with stage I squamous cell lung carcinoma.

The V and J genes are TRBV4-1 and TRBJ1-3, with TRBD1 as a possible D gene (6 bases). V shed 1 base and J shed 2 bases, with 12 bases lying between them. The length of the CDR3 is 16 residues. Germline lookup yields CDR1 MGHRA and CDR2 YSYEKL. The chain's CDR3 is CASSQAYTGTGNTIYF. For the CDR3, the DNA is TGCGCCAGCAGCCAAGCCTATACAGGGACTGGAAACACCATATATTTT.

This clone has a single count. V usage is TRBV7-2 and J usage is TRBJ2-1; 11 nucleotides agree with TRBD2. The CDR3 sequence is 16 residues long. Per germline, CDR1 SGHTA and CDR2 FQGNSA. J lost 2 bases, V lost 8 bases, and 8 bases had no gene match. CDR3 in amino acids: CASVLLLAGAYNEQFF. As DNA, the CDR3 is TGTGCCAGCGTTCTCTTACTAGCGGGAGCCTACAATGAGCAGTTCTTC.

The chain couples TRBV11-2 to TRBJ2-1, with unresolved D. The CDR3 is 15 residues long. The V gene lost 3 bases and the J gene lost 5 bases, with 14 bases spanning the gap. Germline V gene sequence: CDR1 SGHAT, CDR2 FQNNGV. CDR3 amino acids: CASSFNTDPHNEQFF. In nucleotides, the CDR3 is TGTGCCAGCAGCTTTAACACTGACCCCCACAATGAGCAGTTCTTC.

The chain combines TRBV19 with TRBJ2-7, with D possibly matching TRBD1 (6 bases). V was pared by 4 bases and J by 4 bases, with 11 bases between. The germline V gene has CDR1 LNHDA and CDR2 SQIVND (reference sequence). The CDR3 extends over 13 amino acids. The CDR3 region has the DNA TGTGCCAGTAGTAACGGACAGTTATACGAGCAGTACTTC. Translating gives CASSNGQLYEQYF.

The chain employs TRBV6-1 and TRBJ1-5; no clear D gene. In germline, CDR1 is MNHNS, CDR2 SASEGT. The CDR3 loop spans 17 amino acids. Trimming removed 2 bases at V and 2 bases at J, with 16 bases between. The CDR3 region is CASSELGWGIGNQPQHF. As DNA, the CDR3 is TGTGCCAGCAGTGAATTGGGGTGGGGTATTGGCAATCAGCCCCAGCATTTT.

This rearrangement joins TRBV7-2 to TRBJ2-5; D is uncertain. Trimming took 5 bases from V and 5 from J, leaving 12 bases between them. From germline, CDR1 is SGHTA and CDR2 FQGNSA. The CDR3 has 13 residues. In DNA, the CDR3 is TGTGCCAGCAGCCGCATAAAATCGGAGACCCAGTACTTC. Residues: CASSRIKSETQYF.

The chain is built from TRBV27 and TRBJ1-2, with D possibly TRBD1 on 6 matching bases. Trimming removed 0 bases at V and 7 bases at J, with 12 bases between. Germline V gene data show CDR1 as MNHEY and CDR2 as SMNVEV (reference sequence). The CDR3 is made up of 14 amino acids. Here the CDR3 DNA reads TGTGCCAGCAGTTTATCCGCAGGGGTCGCTGGCTACACCTTC. Its protein product is CASSLSAGVAGYTF.

The chain joins TRBV29-1 to TRBJ1-5; D remains unclear. From germline, CDR1 is SQVTM and CDR2 ANQGSEA. This CDR3 spans 13 amino acids. The ends were cut back, 4 bases at V and 0 bases at J, with 7 bases in the middle. CDR3 in DNA: TGCAGCGTTGTCTTATCTAGCAATCAGCCCCAGCATTTT. Translating it yields CSVVLSSNQPQHF.

The J gene is TRBJ1-2, the V gene TRBV6-4; D not resolved. This CDR3 comprises 16 residues. The V end was cut by 2 bases, the J end by 4 bases, with 17 bases between. In germline, CDR1 is MRHNA, CDR2 SNTAGT. This CDR3 is CASSDVESPAFYGYTF. The CDR3 DNA is TGTGCCAGCAGTGACGTGGAGTCTCCGGCCTTCTATGGCTACACCTTC.

The rearrangement joins TRBV6-5 to TRBJ1-1, with TRBD1 identical over 7 bases. V dropped 5 bases and J dropped 7; count of bases not matched to a gene: 7. The CDR3 contains 13 residues. Germline loops: CDR1 MNHEY, CDR2 SVGAGI. Here the CDR3 DNA reads TGTGCCAGCAGTGACGTCAGGGGGAGTGAAGCTTTCTTT. Translated, it gives CASSDVRGSEAFF.

This rearrangement joins TRBV9 to TRBJ1-5; D is perhaps TRBD1 (6 bases). V was trimmed by 0 bases and J by 4 bases, leaving 8 bases between them. In germline, CDR1 is SGDLS, CDR2 YYNGEE. This CDR3 is 14 amino acids long. The CDR3 sequence is CASSVGDTNQPQHF. CDR3 in DNA: TGTGCCAGCAGCGTAGGGGACACAAATCAGCCCCAGCATTTT.

The rearrangement links TRBV7-8 to TRBJ2-5, with 9 bases matching TRBD1. V lost 5 bases and J lost 2; bases outside the gene matches: 9. Germline loops: CDR1 SGHVS, CDR2 FQNEAQ. The CDR3 totals 16 residues. CDR3 coding DNA: TGTGCCAGCAGCCCAGGGACAGGGAGGACGCAAGAGACCCAGTACTTC. It codes for CASSPGTGRTQETQYF.

This clone came up once. The chain employs TRBV7-3 and TRBJ1-1; D is undetermined. Between the trimmed V and J ends, which lost 0 bases and 7 bases, there was a span of 12 bases. The CDR3 spans 14 residues. CDR1 and CDR2 (germline): SGHTA, FQGTGA. The CDR3 loop is CASSLTTGSDEAFF. CDR3 bases: TGTGCCAGCAGCTTAACAACTGGGTCGGATGAAGCTTTCTTT.

The gene calls are TRBV5-1 and TRBJ1-4; TRBD1 is a possible D gene (6 bases). In germline, CDR1 is SGHRS, CDR2 YFSETQ. There are 15 residues in the CDR3. V lost 2 bases, J lost 6 bases, and 14 bases lay in between. The CDR3 loop is CASSFSDSRDEKLFF. CDR3 sequence (DNA): TGCGCCAGCAGCTTTTCGGACAGCCGGGATGAAAAACTGTTTTTT.

The CDR3 loop reads CASSLGREGNEQFF. CDR3 bases: TGTGCCAGCAGCTTAGGCAGGGAGGGCAATGAGCAGTTCTTC. This chain uses TRBV7-2 with TRBJ2-1; 7 bases are shared with TRBD2. CDR1 and CDR2 (germline): SGHTA, FQGNSA. The length of the CDR3 is 14 residues. The J segment lost 6 bases and the V segment lost 1 base, leaving 3 bases of the junction unmatched.

This clone turned up a few times. The CDR3 DNA is TGTGCCAGCAGTCCCATCACAGGGGAGGGGGTATATACGCAGTATTTT. Translating it yields CASSPITGEGVYTQYF. The chain uses TRBV2 and TRBJ2-3; D is possibly TRBD1 or TRBD2 (7 bases each). In germline, CDR1 is SNHLY, CDR2 FYNNEI. V lost 5 bases and J lost 7, with 22 bases in between. CDR3 length: 16 amino acids.

The chain joins TRBV19 to TRBJ2-1, with TRBD1 matching 7 bases. The length of the CDR3 is 15 residues. The ends lost 5 bases at V and 0 bases at J; junction bases unmatched: 4. CDR1 LNHDA and CDR2 SQIVND come from the germline V gene (reference sequence). The CDR3 sequence is CASSVDRASYNEQFF. For the CDR3, the DNA is TGTGCCAGTAGTGTCGACAGGGCCTCCTACAATGAGCAGTTCTTC.

The chain is built from TRBV27 and TRBJ2-7; 9 bases fit TRBD1. Germline V gene sequence: CDR1 MNHEY, CDR2 SMNVEV (reference sequence). The junction had 11 bases not matched to a gene; V was cut back by 5 bases and J by 9 bases. The length of the CDR3 is 14 residues. This chain's CDR3 is CASSQSGTGIGQYF. CDR3 nucleotide sequence: TGTGCCAGCAGTCAATCCGGGACAGGGATCGGGCAGTACTTC.

This chain uses TRBV29-1 with TRBJ1-2; possibly TRBD1 for D (5 bases). CDR1 is SQVTM and CDR2 is ANQGSEA in the germline V gene. This CDR3 spans 13 amino acids. V was shortened by 4 bases and J by 2 bases, with 11 bases between the two germline ends. In DNA form, the CDR3 reads TGCAGCGTTGGTGACAGACGAAACTATGGCTACACCTTC. It encodes CSVGDRRNYGYTF. Complete variable domain (other parts from reference TRBV29-1 and TRBJ1-2): SAVISQKPSRDICQRGTSLTIQCQVDSQVTMMFWYRQQPGQSLTLIATANQGSEATYESGFVIDKFPISRPNLTFSTLTVSNMSPEDSSIYLCSVGDRRNYGYTFGSGTRLTVV.

The chain recombines TRBV2 with TRBJ1-2, with D hard to call. The length of the CDR3 is 12 residues. CDR1 and CDR2 (germline): SNHLY, FYNNEI. V lost 4 bases and J lost 5, with 8 bases in between. The CDR3 DNA is TGTGCCAGCAGTGGGACGGAGTATGGCTACACCTTC. Protein sequence: CASSGTEYGYTF.

This chain uses TRBV7-7 with TRBJ2-5; a possible D gene is TRBD2 (6 bases). The CDR3 contains 14 residues. The V end lost 4 bases, the J end lost 4 bases, and 13 bases lay between the germline ends. Germline values: CDR1 SSHAT, CDR2 FNYEAQ (reference sequence). CDR3 nucleotides: TGTGCCAGCAGCTCTACGGGGCGGGGAGAGACCCAGTACTTC. Protein product: CASSSTGRGETQYF.

The gene calls are TRBV7-6 and TRBJ2-7; 8 nucleotides agree with TRBD1. The CDR3 is 14 residues long. The V gene's germline CDR1 is SGHVS and CDR2 FNYEAQ. V lost 3 bases, J lost 3 bases, and 4 bases stayed unmatched. CDR3 DNA: TGTGCCAGCAGCTTTGGAGGACAGGGCTACGAGCAGTACTTC. It encodes CASSFGGQGYEQYF.

The rearrangement uses TRBV5-5 and TRBJ1-1, with 7 bases matching TRBD1. Looked up from germline, CDR1 is SGHKS and CDR2 is YYEKEE (reference sequence). The junction had 12 bases not matched to a gene; V was cut back by 4 bases and J by 6 bases. This CDR3 has 15 residues. In DNA form, the CDR3 reads TGTGCCAGCAGCGTCCTAACAGGGGAAATGTCTGAAGCTTTCTTT. Its translation: CASSVLTGEMSEAFF.

The chain uses TRBV5-1 and TRBJ2-3; D is perhaps TRBD1 (5 bases). Trimming took 1 base from V and 1 from J, leaving 10 bases between them. The germline gives CDR1 SGHRS, CDR2 YFSETQ. This CDR3 comprises 15 residues. The DNA of the CDR3 is TGCGCCAGCAGCTTGCTGGTAGGGGGCACAGATACGCAGTATTTT. Amino acids: CASSLLVGGTDTQYF.

J is TRBJ2-1 and V is TRBV6-6; no clear D. Germline V gene data show CDR1 as MNHNY and CDR2 as SVGAGI (reference sequence). CDR3 size: 12 residues. V lost 6 bases and J lost 0, with 3 bases in between. CDR3 sequence: CASSPSYNEQFF. For the CDR3, the DNA is TGTGCCAGCAGCCCCTCCTACAATGAGCAGTTCTTC.

The chain combines TRBV28 with TRBJ2-7; 10 nucleotides match TRBD2. Per germline, CDR1 MDHEN and CDR2 SYDVKM. The CDR3 has 15 amino acids. V shed 3 bases, J shed 0 bases, and the junction held 2 bases outside the gene matches. This CDR3 is CASSFSGRASYEQYF. In nucleotides, the CDR3 is TGTGCCAGCAGTTTCAGCGGGAGGGCCTCCTACGAGCAGTACTTC.

This CDR3 reads CASSLGAGGAYEQYF. In DNA form, the CDR3 reads TGTGCCAGCAGTCTCGGAGCGGGAGGGGCCTACGAGCAGTACTTC. The rearrangement joins TRBV7-2 to TRBJ2-7; 10 bases fit TRBD2. Germline CDR1 SGHTA, CDR2 FQGNSA. V lost 6 bases to trimming and J lost 2 bases; unmatched junction nucleotides: 7. This CDR3 is built from 15 residues.

This clone was detected only once. The V call is TRBV11-2, the J call TRBJ2-7, with TRBD1 matching 10 bases. J was trimmed by 6 bases and V by 5 bases; bases with no gene match: 13. The germline gives CDR1 SGHAT, CDR2 FQNNGV. The CDR3 extends over 16 amino acids. The CDR3 here is CASSLRTGTGESEQYF. The CDR3 bases are TGTGCCAGCAGCCTAAGAACCGGGACAGGGGAATCCGAGCAGTACTTC.

The chain employs TRBV7-2 and TRBJ2-5, with 7 nucleotides matching TRBD2. The CDR3 totals 13 residues. Trimming cost V 3 bases and J 5 bases; bases outside gene matches: 3. Per germline, CDR1 SGHTA and CDR2 FQGNSA. For the CDR3, the DNA is TGTGCCAGCAGCTTCCCCGGGGGGGAGACCCAGTACTTC. Translating it yields CASSFPGGETQYF.

The J gene is TRBJ2-7, the V gene TRBV11-3; weak D call: TRBD2 (6 bases). The CDR3 sequence is 13 residues long. Germline CDR1 and CDR2: SGHNT and YENEEA. Trimming left V 1 base short and J 5 bases short, with 9 bases between. DNA of the CDR3: TGTGCCAGCAGCTTAGGGGGGGAAGACGAGCAGTACTTC. It translates to CASSLGGEDEQYF.

The V and J genes are TRBV27 and TRBJ2-7; 10 bases agree with TRBD1. Germline V gives CDR1 MNHEY, CDR2 SMNVEV (reference sequence). The CDR3 spans 15 residues. J gave up 4 bases and V 1 base, and 4 bases lay outside the gene matches. Written as DNA, the CDR3 is TGTGCCAGCAGTTTATTCCGGGACAGGGGATACGAGCAGTACTTC. Translated: CASSLFRDRGYEQYF.

This clone was seen a handful of times. V is TRBV9 and J is TRBJ1-5, with D unresolved. Trimming pared 0 bases from V and 3 bases from J, leaving 7 bases between. CDR3 length equals 14 residues. The germline V gene has CDR1 SGDLS and CDR2 YYNGEE. CDR3 DNA: TGTGCCAGCAGCGTAGGTTGGGTCAATCAGCCCCAGCATTTT. Translating it yields CASSVGWVNQPQHF.